Listed here are 22 T cell receptor beta chains from one sample, sequenced in a study of T cell repertoires in cytomegalovirus infection (dated by TCRdb to about 2019). Sequenced using an Illumina HiSeq 1500. In TCRdb, the public reads were trimmed at Q25 with fastp and aligned with MiXCR, with productive beta chains retained. Under each unique CDR3 protein, matching rows form one entry showing the most common genes and DNA. This sample holds just over 300,000 distinct CDR3 sequences; roughly 15% were observed only once. The ten largest make up about 11% of the sample. What was sequenced was PBMCs. These receptors came from a human donor in good health (CMV status not recorded). Some clones in this sample may be carry-over from other donors' samples.

This chain links TRBV4-1 with TRBJ1-4; D ambiguous. Trimming removed 0 bases from V and 8 bases from J, with 7 bases in between. CDR3 length: 13 residues. CDR1 is MGHRA, CDR2 YSYEKL, per germline. CDR3: CASSQEVVEKLFF. The DNA for the CDR3 is TGCGCCAGCAGCCAAGAAGTTGTGGAAAAACTGTTTTTT.

V usage is TRBV27 and J usage is TRBJ2-7; D is undetermined. Trimming left V 0 bases short and J 2 bases short, with 11 bases between. Germline-derived CDR1 and CDR2 are MNHEY and SMNVEV (reference sequence). The CDR3 runs to 15 residues. CDR3 loop: CASSLSYQSTYEQYF. CDR3 DNA sequence: TGTGCCAGCAGTTTATCGTATCAGAGCACCTACGAGCAGTACTTC.

The rearrangement uses TRBV20-1 and TRBJ2-5; unclear D gene. Between the trimmed V and J ends, which lost 5 bases and 3 bases, there was a span of 10 bases. Germline CDR1 is DFQATT and CDR2 is SNEGSKA (reference sequence). The CDR3 runs to 12 residues. This chain's CDR3 is CSAPPAKETQYF. DNA for the CDR3: TGCAGTGCTCCCCCGGCAAAAGAGACCCAGTACTTC.

This clonotype was found many times. The genes are TRBV7-2 and TRBJ1-3, with D possibly TRBD1 on 6 matching bases. The CDR3 covers 16 residues. Trimming left V 1 base short and J 1 base short, with 11 bases between. CDR1 and CDR2 (germline): SGHTA, FQGNSA. The CDR3 bases are TGTGCCAGCAGCTTAGTGGGGGGGGCTTCTGGAAACACCATATATTTT. Protein product: CASSLVGGASGNTIYF.

The chain links TRBV12-3 or TRBV12-4 to TRBJ2-5, with 8 nucleotides matching TRBD1. This CDR3 contains 16 residues. V lost 5 bases and J lost 2; bases outside the gene matches: 10. The CDR3 sequence is CASSGTPGQGQETQYF. In DNA form, the CDR3 reads TGTGCCAGCAGTGGGACCCCTGGACAGGGTCAAGAGACCCAGTACTTC.

The chain employs TRBV19 and TRBJ2-3; 11 bases match TRBD2. The CDR3 sequence is 18 residues long. After removal of 1 base from V and 5 bases from J, the junction contained 11 bases not matched to a gene. Germline lookup yields CDR1 LNHDA and CDR2 SQIVND (reference sequence). The CDR3 loop reads CASSIVALAGAGGDTQYF. The DNA for the CDR3 is TGTGCCAGTAGTATAGTGGCACTAGCGGGGGCAGGAGGAGATACGCAGTATTTT. Based on the CDR3 plus reference TRBV19 and TRBJ2-3, the full variable domain is DGGITQSPKYLFRKEGQNVTLSCEQNLNHDAMYWYRQDPGQGLRLIYYSQIVNDFQKGDIAEGYSVSREKKESFPLTVTSAQKNPTAFYLCASSIVALAGAGGDTQYFGPGTRLTVL.

On this clonotype itself: Since a much larger clone is just one base distant, this may be a read error. The rearrangement joins TRBV3-1 to TRBJ2-6; D unclear. Germline CDR1 is LGHDT and CDR2 is YNNKEL (reference sequence). V lost 7 bases and J lost 0, with 4 bases in between. The CDR3 is 13 residues long. Here the CDR3 DNA reads TGTGCCAGCAAGGACTCTGGGGCCAACGTCCTGACTTTC. This sequence encodes CASKDSGANVLTF. Together with reference TRBV3-1 and TRBJ2-6, the CDR3 gives the full variable domain: DTAVSQTPKYLVTQMGNDKSIKCEQNLGHDTMYWYKQDSKKFLKIMFSYNNKELIINETVPNRFSPKSPDKAHLNLHINSLELGDSAVYFCASKDSGANVLTFGAGSRLTVL.

In its sample, this clonotype was seen a few times. The junction differs from germline at one of its ends, possibly a read error. This rearrangement joins TRBV6-6 to TRBJ2-2; maybe TRBD1 (6 bases). The CDR3 has 13 residues. In germline, CDR1 is MNHNY, CDR2 SVGAGI (reference sequence). The CDR3 sequence is CATRGQNAGELFF. The DNA for the CDR3 is TGTGCCACCAGAGGACAGAACGCCGGGGAGCTGTTTTTT.

V gene TRBV5-4 combines with J gene TRBJ1-2, with TRBD1 as a possible D gene (5 bases). Germline CDR1 reads SGHNT; CDR2 reads YYREEE (reference sequence). The CDR3 is made up of 14 amino acids. Trimming took off 0 bases at V and 2 bases at J, with 8 bases between the two ends. CDR3 residues: CASSLGGENYGYTF. Written as DNA, the CDR3 is TGTGCCAGCAGCTTGGGGGGGGAAAACTATGGCTACACCTTC.

At least ten counts were recorded for this clonotype. The chain recombines TRBV7-2 with TRBJ2-3; D possibly uses TRBD1 or TRBD2 (5 bases each). The CDR3 length is 16 residues. The germline CDR1 and CDR2 sequences are SGHTA and FQGNSA. Trimming pared 1 base from V and 2 bases from J, leaving 13 bases between. The CDR3: CASSLGDLIYTDTQYF. The CDR3, as DNA: TGTGCCAGCAGCTTAGGGGACCTAATATACACAGATACGCAGTATTTT.

The rearrangement links TRBV18 to TRBJ2-5; D is unresolved. CDR1 and CDR2 (germline): KGHSH, LQKENI. Trimming pared 0 bases from V and 3 bases from J, leaving 8 bases between. CDR3 length: 14 amino acids. This CDR3 reads CASSPPNSKETQYF. CDR3 bases: TGTGCCAGCTCACCACCAAACTCCAAAGAGACCCAGTACTTC.

Concerning this clonotype itself: This could be a read error, since a much larger clone is one nucleotide away. The rearrangement joins TRBV11-2 to TRBJ2-3, with 7 bases that match TRBD1. From germline, CDR1 is SGHAT and CDR2 FQNNGV. The CDR3 loop spans 15 amino acids. Unmatched junction bases numbered 9, after V lost 5 bases and J lost 4 bases. CDR3 protein: CASSELGTDSDTQYF. CDR3 DNA: TGTGCCAGCAGCGAACTCGGGACAGACTCAGATACGCAGTATTTT.

This clonotype showed up many times. The J gene is TRBJ1-4, the V gene TRBV19, with D unresolved. The CDR3 extends over 15 amino acids. From germline, CDR1 is LNHDA and CDR2 SQIVND (reference sequence). V lost 5 bases and J 4 bases, leaving 14 bases between the germline ends. The CDR3 sequence is CASSRIGDSNEKLFF. CDR3 bases: TGTGCCAGTAGTCGAATTGGGGATAGTAATGAAAAACTGTTTTTT.

This clonotype has only a few counts. The chain couples TRBV5-1 to TRBJ2-2; a weak D match, TRBD1 (7 bases). CDR1 SGHRS and CDR2 YFSETQ come from the germline V gene. Trimming pared 0 bases from V and 7 bases from J, leaving 13 bases between. The CDR3 consists of 15 residues. CDR3 DNA sequence: TGCGCCAGCAGCTTGGACCAGGGGGGCTTCGGGGAGCTGTTTTTT. Translated: CASSLDQGGFGELFF.

This clonotype was detected ten times or more. DNA of the CDR3: TGTGCCAGCAGCTCGGCCCTGAGGGGGGACTACGAGCAGTACTTC. Protein: CASSSALRGDYEQYF. This chain uses TRBV7-9 with TRBJ2-7; TRBD1 or TRBD2 may be the D gene (6 bases each). With 4 bases removed from V and 3 bases from J, the gap between germline ends came to 16 bases. The CDR3 runs to 15 residues. Germline V gene data show CDR1 as SEHNR and CDR2 as FQNEAQ (reference sequence).

This clonotype has only a few counts. The genes are TRBV6-1 and TRBJ1-1; D is undetermined. This CDR3 is 15 amino acids long. Per germline, CDR1 MNHNS and CDR2 SASEGT. Trimming removed 6 bases at V and 3 bases at J, with 17 bases between. CDR3 nucleotide sequence: TGTGCCAGCAGCGCTCACGCGGCCATGGACACTGAAGCTTTCTTT. Its protein product is CASSAHAAMDTEAFF.

As regards this clonotype: Just one base apart from a much larger clone, this may be a read error. The rearrangement uses TRBV4-1 and TRBJ2-7; D gene unclear. V was shortened by 0 bases and J by 6 bases, with 15 bases between the two germline ends. Looked up from germline, CDR1 is MGHRA and CDR2 is YSYEKL. The CDR3 consists of 15 residues. The CDR3 reads CASSQDGGGPCEQYF. The CDR3 DNA sequence: TGCGCCAGCAGCCAAGACGGCGGCGGCCCCTGCGAGCAGTACTTC.

There are a few counts of this clonotype. The rearrangement uses TRBV6-2 or TRBV6-3 and TRBJ2-3; no definite D call. Trimming removed 2 bases at V and 5 bases at J, with 8 bases between. Germline V gene sequence: CDR1 MNHEY, CDR2 SVGEGT. There are 13 residues in the CDR3. For the CDR3, the DNA is TGTGCCAGCAGTTACGCCGGAAAAGATACGCAGTATTTT. Its protein product is CASSYAGKDTQYF.

This chain uses TRBV27 with TRBJ1-1; 7 nucleotides agree with TRBD1. The CDR3 contains 13 residues. Trimming removed 6 bases from V and 5 bases from J; junction bases left unmatched: 6. In germline, CDR1 is MNHEY, CDR2 SMNVEV (reference sequence). CDR3 amino acids: CASSNTGDTEAFF. The DNA of the CDR3 is TGTGCCAGCAGCAACACAGGGGATACTGAAGCTTTCTTT.

The chain has TRBV29-1 and TRBJ1-2; 8 bases map to TRBD1. The V gene end was trimmed by 7 bases and the J gene end by 6 bases; junction bases not matched to a gene: 10. This CDR3 has 13 amino acids. CDR1 is SQVTM and CDR2 is ANQGSEA in the germline V gene. CDR3 amino acids: CSGQGATEDGYTF. The CDR3 DNA reads as TGCAGCGGTCAGGGGGCGACGGAAGATGGCTACACCTTC. The whole variable domain, remainder taken from reference TRBV29-1 and TRBJ1-2, is SAVISQKPSRDICQRGTSLTIQCQVDSQVTMMFWYRQQPGQSLTLIATANQGSEATYESGFVIDKFPISRPNLTFSTLTVSNMSPEDSSIYLCSGQGATEDGYTFGSGTRLTVV.

This clonotype was observed at least ten times. The chain employs TRBV7-2 and TRBJ1-2; D remains unclear. V was cut by 5 bases and J by 3 bases, with 10 bases left in between. The CDR3 sequence is 13 residues long. Germline assignment: CDR1 SGHTA and CDR2 FQGNSA. CDR3 region: CASSPVSDYGYTF. The CDR3 DNA reads TGTGCCAGCAGCCCTGTGTCTGACTATGGCTACACCTTC.

The gene calls are TRBV11-1 and TRBJ1-4, with D unclear. This CDR3 is built from 16 residues. CDR1 and CDR2 (germline): SGHAT, FQDESV (reference sequence). Trimming took off 7 bases at V and 9 bases at J, with 24 bases between the two ends. The CDR3: CASTPGVSIGNQKLFF. The CDR3, as DNA: TGTGCCAGCACCCCCGGAGTTTCCATTGGCAATCAAAAACTGTTTTTT.